These 16 T cell receptor beta chains were sequenced from one sample in a study of OX40 agonist ivuxolimab in advanced cancers. The library was produced with the immunoSEQ multiplex PCR assay. The immuneACCESS repertoire file appears here via TCRdb, limited to in-frame rearrangements. These files lack a portion of the clones; in checked studies, under half of the deficit traces to unresolved V genes, and the cause of the others is not known. This sample comprises tens of thousands of clones, nearly 85% of them detected only once. The ten largest clones represent around 3.9% of the sample. The input for sequencing was CD4+ or CD8+ T cells sorted from blood, taken in a trial of the OX40 agonist ivuxolimab. The receptors derive from an adult with an advanced solid tumor such as melanoma, head and neck, liver or kidney cancer.

This clone was seen a single time. The rearrangement uses TRBV13 and TRBJ2-2, with TRBD2 matching 8 bases. Per the germline V gene, CDR1 is PRHDT and CDR2 is FYEKMQ (reference sequence). This CDR3 comprises 16 residues. V shed 4 bases, J shed 2 bases, and the junction held 6 bases outside the gene matches. CDR3 region: CASSYQRGRNTGELFF. In nucleotides, the CDR3 is TGTGCCAGCAGCTATCAGCGGGGGAGAAACACCGGGGAGCTGTTTTTT.

In this sample, this clone turned up once. The chain employs TRBV6-1 and TRBJ1-5, with D perhaps TRBD1 (6 bases). The V and J ends lost 8 bases and 5 bases respectively, with 19 bases between them. CDR1 MNHNS and CDR2 SASEGT come from the germline V gene. This CDR3 comprises 15 residues. CDR3 DNA: TGTGCCAGCCACCAACAGGGCTCGAGCCATCAGCCCCAGCATTTT. The encoded protein is CASHQQGSSHQPQHF.

The rearrangement uses TRBV7-8 and TRBJ1-6; D unresolved. Germline values: CDR1 SGHVS, CDR2 FQNEAQ. There are 13 residues in the CDR3. V was shortened by 1 base and J by 9 bases, with 7 bases between the two germline ends. CDR3 DNA: TGTGCCAGCAGCTTAGTTTCTGGTTCACCCCTCCACTTT. Translated: CASSLVSGSPLHF.

This chain links TRBV30 with TRBJ2-7; 8 nucleotides align to TRBD1. V was clipped by 1 base and J by 3 bases; unmatched bases: 2. This CDR3 has 13 residues. Germline V gene lookup returns CDR1 GTSNPN and CDR2 SVGIG (reference sequence). The CDR3 DNA reads as TGTGCCTGGAGTGGAGACAGGGGCTACGAGCAGTACTTC. It specifies CAWSGDRGYEQYF.

V and J are TRBV29-1 and TRBJ1-1; no clear D gene. V was cut by 4 bases and J by 5 bases, with 11 bases left in between. Germline CDR1 reads SQVTM; CDR2 reads ANQGSEA. The CDR3 is 12 amino acids. This chain's CDR3 is CSVGEGRTEAFF. In nucleotides, the CDR3 is TGCAGCGTTGGTGAGGGTAGAACTGAAGCTTTCTTT.

The count of this clone is one. The chain uses TRBV18 and TRBJ2-7; 7 bases map to TRBD2. After removal of 0 bases from V and 6 bases from J, the junction contained 5 bases not matched to a gene. Per germline, CDR1 KGHSH and CDR2 LQKENI. This CDR3 comprises 14 residues. This CDR3 is CASSPPGAGVEQYF. The DNA of the CDR3 is TGTGCCAGCTCACCACCTGGGGCGGGGGTCGAGCAGTACTTC.

V usage is TRBV9 and J usage is TRBJ2-1, with TRBD1 identical over 10 bases. This CDR3 comprises 15 residues. Germline V gene data show CDR1 as SGDLS and CDR2 as YYNGEE. V dropped 6 bases and J dropped 5; count of bases not matched to a gene: 8. The CDR3 DNA reads TGTGCCAGCAATTTAGGGGGGACAGGGGACAATGAGCAGTTCTTC. It is translated as CASNLGGTGDNEQFF. Using reference TRBV9 and TRBJ2-1 for the parts outside the CDR3, the full variable domain is DSGVTQTPKHLITATGQRVTLRCSPRSGDLSVYWYQQSLDQGLQFLIQYYNGEERAKGNILERFSAQQFPDLHSELNLSSLELGDSALYFCASNLGGTGDNEQFFGPGTRLTVL.

The chain combines TRBV6-1 with TRBJ2-1; TRBD2 agrees at 9 bases. The CDR3 has 18 amino acids. Germline V lookup: CDR1 MNHNS, CDR2 SASEGT. V trimming: 0 bases; J trimming: 4 bases; junction bases outside the gene matches: 10. The CDR3 DNA is TGTGCCAGCAGTGAAGCGTGGTCAGCGGGGGGAGCTTACAATGAGCAGTTCTTC. It codes for CASSEAWSAGGAYNEQFF.

This clone was found a few times. This chain connects TRBV11-3 to TRBJ1-2, with D perhaps matching TRBD1 (6 bases). Germline-derived CDR1 and CDR2 are SGHNT and YENEEA. This CDR3 is built from 14 residues. The ends were cut back, 6 bases at V and 5 bases at J, with 16 bases in the middle. The CDR3 reads CASSSSGRGYGYTF. The DNA for the CDR3 is TGTGCCAGCAGTTCTTCAGGGAGGGGGTATGGCTACACCTTC.

This clone was counted between two and nine times. This sequence joins TRBV19 and TRBJ2-5; TRBD2 might be the D (6 bases). The CDR3 length is 12 residues. Trimming removed 10 bases from V and 5 bases from J, with 14 bases in between. The germline CDR1 and CDR2 sequences are LNHDA and SQIVND (reference sequence). DNA of the CDR3: TGTGCCACTCGGACGGGGGAGGAGACCCAGTACTTC. Residues: CATRTGEETQYF.

The rearrangement links TRBV21-1 to TRBJ1-5. TRBV21-1 is assigned pseudogene status. The CDR3 totals 15 residues. The DNA of the CDR3 is TGTGCCAGCAGCAAAGCGGAGGGTGGATCGGGTCCCCAGCATTTT. Translation: CASSKAEGGSGPQHF.

In its sample, this clone was seen a few times. This sequence joins TRBV7-8 and TRBJ1-1; TRBD1 might be the D (5 bases). V lost 5 bases and J 0 bases, leaving 10 bases between the germline ends. The CDR3 loop spans 14 amino acids. Germline assignment: CDR1 SGHVS and CDR2 FQNEAQ. The CDR3 spells CASSETGVNTEAFF. CDR3 bases: TGTGCCAGCAGCGAAACGGGGGTGAACACTGAAGCTTTCTTT.

The chain couples TRBV6-5 to TRBJ2-7; tentatively, D is TRBD1 or TRBD2 (5 bases each). The CDR3 spans 15 residues. Between the trimmed V and J ends, which lost 0 bases and 0 bases, there was a span of 9 bases. CDR1 and CDR2 (germline): MNHEY, SVGAGI. DNA for the CDR3: TGTGCCAGCAGTTACTCGTCAGGGAGCTCCTACGAGCAGTACTTC. This encodes CASSYSSGSSYEQYF.

This chain uses TRBV4-1 with TRBJ1-6, with D maybe TRBD1 (5 bases). V gave up 4 bases and J gave up 2 bases, with 12 bases separating them. CDR3 length: 16 amino acids. Germline V gene sequence: CDR1 MGHRA, CDR2 YSYEKL. The chain's CDR3 is CASSPRQRTYNSPLHF. CDR3 bases: TGCGCCAGCAGCCCCAGACAGCGAACCTATAATTCACCCCTCCACTTT.

The chain is built from TRBV7-9 and TRBJ2-7; perhaps TRBD1 as D (5 bases). The CDR3 sequence is 12 residues long. Germline CDR1 SEHNR, CDR2 FQNEAQ (reference sequence). The V gene lost 3 bases and the J gene lost 3 bases, with 6 bases spanning the gap. CDR3 sequence: CASSFDSYEQYF. The CDR3 coding sequence is TGTGCCAGCAGCTTCGACAGCTACGAGCAGTACTTC. The variable domain in full, with the rest retrieved from reference TRBV7-9 and TRBJ2-7, is DTGVSQNPRHKITKRGQNVTFRCDPISEHNRLYWYRQTLGQGPEFLTYFQNEAQLEKSRLLSDRFSAERPKGSFSTLEIQRTEQGDSAMYLCASSFDSYEQYFGPGTRLTVT.

This chain uses TRBV6-1 with TRBJ2-7, with D hard to call. V was clipped by 1 base and J by 9 bases, with 13 bases between them. This CDR3 is 13 amino acids long. Per the germline V gene, CDR1 is MNHNS and CDR2 is SASEGT. The CDR3 is CASSEVGRGGQYF. The CDR3 nucleotides read TGTGCCAGCAGTGAAGTCGGGCGAGGCGGGCAGTACTTC.